One and the same sample provided the 17 T cell receptor beta chains below, sequenced in a study of blood T cell repertoires in COVID-19. Profiling relied on immunoSEQ multiplex PCR, and the TCRdb table lists in-frame clones only, not all of them. The sample yields 180,000 or so clones, 85% to 90% seen once. Sequenced sample: peripheral blood. The receptors derive from an elderly woman in a cohort sampled during active or convalescent COVID-19.

Remarks on this clone: The germline gene is not matched at one end of the junction; a read error may be the cause. The chain has TRBV18 and TRBJ1-6, with TRBD1 matching over 7 bases. This CDR3 is 13 amino acids long. CDR1 KGHSH and CDR2 LQKENI come from the germline V gene. The CDR3 DNA follows: TGTGCCAGCTCACCGTTGGCTCGGGACAGACTTAACTTT. Encoded protein: CASSPLARDRLNF.

The chain has TRBV2 and TRBJ2-3, with 8 bases fitting TRBD1. This CDR3 spans 14 amino acids. V lost 8 bases, J lost 2 bases, and 6 bases stayed unmatched. CDR1 and CDR2 (germline): SNHLY, FYNNEI. CDR3 sequence: CASLKDRVTDTQYF. CDR3 DNA: TGTGCCAGCCTCAAGGACAGGGTCACAGATACGCAGTATTTT.

This chain joins TRBV29-1 and TRBJ1-5, with D possibly being TRBD1 (6 bases). The CDR3 has 12 residues. V was cut by 7 bases and J by 1 base, with 8 bases left in between. The V gene's germline CDR1 is SQVTM and CDR2 ANQGSEA. CDR3 residues: CSAGQSNQPQHF. In nucleotides, the CDR3 is TGCAGCGCCGGACAGAGCAATCAGCCCCAGCATTTT.

The sample holds a few counts of this clone. The V and J genes are TRBV19 and TRBJ1-5; TRBD1 matches at 9 bases. The CDR3 sequence is 13 residues long. The germline V gene encodes CDR1 LNHDA and CDR2 SQIVND (reference sequence). The J segment lost 2 bases and the V segment lost 9 bases, leaving 2 bases of the junction unmatched. This chain's CDR3 is CASRTGGNQPQHF. The CDR3 DNA reads as TGTGCCAGCCGGACAGGGGGCAATCAGCCCCAGCATTTT.

The chain joins TRBV27 to TRBJ2-1; 11 bases are shared with TRBD1. V dropped 6 bases and J dropped 5; count of bases not matched to a gene: 12. CDR1 is MNHEY, CDR2 SMNVEV, per germline (reference sequence). The CDR3 is 17 residues long. The CDR3 nucleotides read TGTGCCAGCAGATCGCCAAAAGGACAGGGGGCAAACAATGAGCAGTTCTTC. Its protein is CASRSPKGQGANNEQFF.

This chain uses TRBV21-1 with TRBJ1-1; the table assigns TRBD1, which was not confirmed against the DNA. TRBV21-1 is described as a pseudogene. The CDR3 runs 21 residues. CDR3 residues: CASSSRRWPIQGAEGNTEAFF. CDR3 DNA: TGTGCCAGCAGCTCCCGCCGTTGGCCAATACAGGGGGCGGAGGGGAACACTGAAGCTTTCTTT.

V gene TRBV5-4 combines with J gene TRBJ1-5; the D gene is possibly TRBD1 (6 bases). The CDR3 length is 14 residues. The V gene's germline CDR1 is SGHNT and CDR2 YYREEE (reference sequence). Trimming removed 3 bases from V and 5 bases from J, with 12 bases in between. In DNA form, the CDR3 reads TGTGCCAGCAGCTCACAGGGCGGTGATCAGCCCCAGCATTTT. This encodes CASSSQGGDQPQHF.

The J gene is TRBJ1-3, the V gene TRBV2, with D maybe TRBD1 (5 bases). This CDR3 comprises 16 residues. CDR1 is SNHLY and CDR2 is FYNNEI in the germline V gene. V lost 4 bases and J lost 1, with 14 bases in between. Written as DNA, the CDR3 is TGTGCCAGCAGTGCAGCTGGGGCTCTTTCTGGAAACACCATATATTTT. It specifies CASSAAGALSGNTIYF. The entire variable domain, with the rest obtained from reference TRBV2 and TRBJ1-3, is as follows: EPEVTQTPSHQVTQMGQEVILRCVPISNHLYFYWYRQILGQKVEFLVSFYNNEISEKSEIFDDQFSVERPDGSNFTLKIRSTKLEDSAMYFCASSAAGALSGNTIYFGEGSWLTVV.

The gene calls are TRBV12-5 and TRBJ2-3; D gene ambiguous. CDR3 length: 13 amino acids. With 1 base removed from V and 6 bases from J, the gap between germline ends came to 8 bases. Germline V gene sequence: CDR1 LGHNT, CDR2 FRNRAP. The CDR3 region is CASGLGLLDTQYF. CDR3 nucleotide sequence: TGTGCTAGTGGTTTGGGGCTCCTGGATACGCAGTATTTT. The entire variable domain, with the rest obtained from reference TRBV12-5 and TRBJ2-3, is as follows: DARVTQTPRHKVTEMGQEVTMRCQPILGHNTVFWYRQTMMQGLELLAYFRNRAPLDDSGMPKDRFSAEMPDATLATLKIQPSEPRDSAVYFCASGLGLLDTQYFGPGTRLTVL.

The chain links TRBV30 to TRBJ1-3, with 8 nucleotides matching TRBD1. The germline V gene has CDR1 GTSNPN and CDR2 SVGIG (reference sequence). CDR3 length: 17 amino acids. V was clipped by 5 bases and J by 0 bases; unmatched bases: 12. Here the CDR3 reads CAWGDRSPLFSGNTIYF. The DNA for the CDR3 is TGTGCCTGGGGGGACAGGAGTCCCCTTTTCTCTGGAAACACCATATATTTT.

V and J are TRBV28 and TRBJ1-3; D remains ambiguous. Trimming shortened V by 6 bases and J by 0 bases, and 15 bases separated the two germline ends. Germline V gives CDR1 MDHEN, CDR2 SYDVKM. The CDR3 runs 16 residues. The CDR3 DNA is TGTGCCAGCAGAACCCAGGACGGGAGCTCTGGAAACACCATATATTTT. This translates into CASRTQDGSSGNTIYF.

The rearrangement joins TRBV5-1 to TRBJ2-5; TRBD2 agrees at 12 bases. Unmatched junction bases numbered 8, after V lost 3 bases and J lost 5 bases. The V gene's germline CDR1 is SGHRS and CDR2 YFSETQ. This CDR3 spans 16 amino acids. The CDR3 nucleotides are TGCGCCAGCAGCTCCGGGACTAGCGGGCTAGGGGAGACCCAGTACTTC. It is translated as CASSSGTSGLGETQYF.

The CDR3 spells CATSDFGYQPQHF. In DNA, the CDR3 is TGTGCCACCAGTGATTTCGGTTACCAGCCCCAGCATTTT. The chain has TRBV24-1 and TRBJ1-5; D not resolved. CDR3 length: 13 residues. Germline lookup yields CDR1 KGHDR and CDR2 SFDVKD. V lost 1 base to trimming and J lost 7 bases, with 7 bases between them.

This chain uses TRBV28 with TRBJ2-3, with TRBD2 as a possible D gene (5 bases). V lost 6 bases to trimming and J lost 1 base, with 11 bases between them. This CDR3 comprises 14 residues. CDR1 and CDR2 from the germline V gene are MDHEN and SYDVKM. The CDR3 loop is CASSRTAGTDTQYF. The CDR3 DNA reads as TGTGCCAGCAGCAGGACTGCAGGCACAGATACGCAGTATTTT.

The rearrangement uses TRBV24-1 and TRBJ2-3, with D possibly being TRBD1 (6 bases). CDR3 length: 11 residues. Germline lookup yields CDR1 KGHDR and CDR2 SFDVKD. V dropped 8 bases and J dropped 4 bases, with 6 bases sitting between them. CDR3: CATKGADTQYF. The CDR3 nucleotides are TGTGCCACCAAGGGGGCAGATACGCAGTATTTT.

The chain carries TRBV7-9 and TRBJ2-3; 9 bases are shared with TRBD2. The V gene end was trimmed by 4 bases and the J gene end by 5 bases; junction bases not matched to a gene: 10. The CDR3 contains 16 residues. Germline V gives CDR1 SEHNR, CDR2 FQNEAQ (reference sequence). CDR3 in amino acids: CASSSPRGGGVDTQYF. CDR3 DNA sequence: TGTGCCAGCAGCTCCCCTCGCGGGGGGGGTGTAGATACGCAGTATTTT.

The genes are TRBV9 and TRBJ2-1, with a weak D call TRBD2 (7 bases). This CDR3 comprises 16 residues. Looked up from germline, CDR1 is SGDLS and CDR2 is YYNGEE. With 4 bases removed from V and 6 bases from J, the gap between germline ends came to 20 bases. CDR3 nucleotide sequence: TGTGCCAGCAGCCCCAGTGGGGGGGCGTTAAGCAATGAGCAGTTCTTC. Its protein is CASSPSGGALSNEQFF.